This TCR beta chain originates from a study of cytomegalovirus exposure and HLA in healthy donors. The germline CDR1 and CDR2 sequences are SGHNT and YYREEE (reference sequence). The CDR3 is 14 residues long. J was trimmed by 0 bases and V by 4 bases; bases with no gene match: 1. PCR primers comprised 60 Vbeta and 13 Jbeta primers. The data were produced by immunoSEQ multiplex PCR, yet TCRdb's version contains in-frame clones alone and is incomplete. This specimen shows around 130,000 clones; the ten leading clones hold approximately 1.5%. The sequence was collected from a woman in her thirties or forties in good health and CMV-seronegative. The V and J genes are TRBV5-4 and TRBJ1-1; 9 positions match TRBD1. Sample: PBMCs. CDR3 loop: CASSRDRVNTEAFF. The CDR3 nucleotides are TGTGCCAGCAGCCGGGACAGGGTGAACACTGAAGCTTTCTTT.